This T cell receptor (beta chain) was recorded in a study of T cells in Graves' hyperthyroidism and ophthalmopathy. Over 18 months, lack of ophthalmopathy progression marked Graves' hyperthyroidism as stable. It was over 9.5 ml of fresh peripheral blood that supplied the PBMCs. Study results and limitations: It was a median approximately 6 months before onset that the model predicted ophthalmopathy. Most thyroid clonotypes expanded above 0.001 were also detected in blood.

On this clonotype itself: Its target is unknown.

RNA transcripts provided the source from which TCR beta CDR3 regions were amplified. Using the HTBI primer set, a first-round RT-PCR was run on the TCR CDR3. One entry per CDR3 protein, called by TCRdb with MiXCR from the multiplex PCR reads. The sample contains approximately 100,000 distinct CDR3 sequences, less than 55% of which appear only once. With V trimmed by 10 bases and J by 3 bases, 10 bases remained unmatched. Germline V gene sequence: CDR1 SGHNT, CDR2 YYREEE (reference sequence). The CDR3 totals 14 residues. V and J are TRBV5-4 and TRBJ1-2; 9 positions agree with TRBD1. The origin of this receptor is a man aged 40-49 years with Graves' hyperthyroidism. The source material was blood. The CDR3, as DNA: TGTGCCTGGAGCTCGGACAGGGGCGACTATGGCTACACCTTC. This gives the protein CAWSSDRGDYGYTF.